Below, 5 T cell receptor beta chains from the same sample are listed, as sequenced in a study of vaccination and CD4 T cells after COVID-19 (dated by TCRdb to between 2021 and 2024). For these receptors, no antigen is known. The library was prepared using PCR. TCRdb shows the sequencer as Illumina iSeq 100. DNA from cultured CD4+ T cells underwent TCR sequencing with the Oncomine TCR Beta short-read assay at the Johns Hopkins FTIC core. Clones were called with MiXCR by TCRdb after fastp trimmed the public reads at Q25, and only in-frame beta chains were retained. Here each entry gathers all rows of one CDR3 protein and keeps the most common genes and DNA. Here the sample has about 19,000 distinct CDR3 sequences; 65% to 80% occur a single time. About 17% of the sample belongs to the ten largest clones. The treatment or condition label, as the study defines it: roughly nine-day PBMC culture with coronavirus spike peptide pools or control peptides (ViraFEST assay).

This specimen was CD4+ T cells from blood, cultured in vitro, taken after SARS-CoV-2 vaccination. Every receptor here comes from a human donor who received a COVID-19 vaccine.

The chain is built from TRBV7-8 and TRBJ1-6; 7 bases match TRBD1. V trimming: 5 bases; J trimming: 5 bases; junction bases outside the gene matches: 6. This CDR3 contains 15 residues. Germline V lookup: CDR1 SGHVS, CDR2 FQNEAQ. CDR3 sequence (DNA): TGTGCCAGCAGCGAAAAAGACAGGGATAATTCACCCCTCCACTTT. This gives the protein CASSEKDRDNSPLHF.

This chain joins TRBV19 and TRBJ1-2; TRBD1 agrees at 9 bases. V gave up 8 bases and J gave up 1 base; unmatched junction bases: 14. This CDR3 comprises 17 residues. Germline-derived CDR1 and CDR2 are LNHDA and SQIVND (reference sequence). This CDR3 is CASGLTGGSRGNYGYTF. The CDR3 region has the DNA TGTGCCAGTGGACTTACAGGGGGCAGTAGGGGTAACTATGGCTACACCTTC.

This clonotype was picked up one time. V gene TRBV12-3 or TRBV12-4 combines with J gene TRBJ1-2; TRBD1 might be the D (6 bases). Trimming left V 7 bases short and J 6 bases short, with 18 bases between. CDR3 length: 14 amino acids. The CDR3 protein is CASKRAGGYNGYTF. The CDR3 DNA is TGTGCCAGCAAAAGGGCGGGGGGCTACAATGGCTACACCTTC.

CDR3 sequence reads: CASITERRGQPQHF. The DNA for the CDR3 is TGTGCCAGCATCACGGAAAGAAGAGGTCAGCCCCAGCATTTT. The chain joins TRBV11-2 to TRBJ1-5; no clear D gene. The CDR3 runs 14 residues. Germline CDR1 reads SGHAT; CDR2 reads FQNNGV. V was clipped by 7 bases and J by 6 bases, with 16 bases between them.

CDR3 sequence (DNA): TGTGCCACCAGGGGAAGTGGGAACAATGAGCAGTTCTTC. It translates to CATRGSGNNEQFF. The rearrangement joins TRBV24-1 to TRBJ2-1, with D unresolved. Trimming cost V 7 bases and J 5 bases, with 11 bases left between them. Germline CDR1 reads KGHDR; CDR2 reads SFDVKD. This CDR3 is 13 amino acids long.